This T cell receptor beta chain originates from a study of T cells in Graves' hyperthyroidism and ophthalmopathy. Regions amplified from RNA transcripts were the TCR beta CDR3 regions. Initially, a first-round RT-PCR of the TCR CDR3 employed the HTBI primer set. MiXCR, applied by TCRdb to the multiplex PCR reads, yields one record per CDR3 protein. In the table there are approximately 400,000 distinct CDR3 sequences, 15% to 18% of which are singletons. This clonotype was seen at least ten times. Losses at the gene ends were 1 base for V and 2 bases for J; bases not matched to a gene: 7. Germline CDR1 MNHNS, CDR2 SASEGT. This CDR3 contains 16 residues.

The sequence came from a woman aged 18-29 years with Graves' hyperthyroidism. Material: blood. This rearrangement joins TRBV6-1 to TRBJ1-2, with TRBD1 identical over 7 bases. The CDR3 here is CASSEGSTGRNYGYTF. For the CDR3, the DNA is TGTGCCAGCAGTGAAGGCTCGACAGGGAGGAACTATGGCTACACCTTC.